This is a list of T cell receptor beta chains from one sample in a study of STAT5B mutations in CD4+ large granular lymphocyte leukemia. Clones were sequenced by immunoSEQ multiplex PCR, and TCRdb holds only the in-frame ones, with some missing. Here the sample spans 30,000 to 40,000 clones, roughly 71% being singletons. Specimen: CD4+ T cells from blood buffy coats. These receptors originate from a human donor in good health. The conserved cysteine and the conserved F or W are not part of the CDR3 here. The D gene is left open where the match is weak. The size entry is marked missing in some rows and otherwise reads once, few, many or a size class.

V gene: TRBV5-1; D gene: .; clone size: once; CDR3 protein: ASSPGGSFYGYT
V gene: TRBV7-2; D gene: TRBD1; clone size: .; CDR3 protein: ASSTRQGYEQY
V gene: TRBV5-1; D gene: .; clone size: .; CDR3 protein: ASSGTGDSGNTIY
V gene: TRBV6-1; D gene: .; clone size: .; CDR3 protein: ASSHLDTNQPQH
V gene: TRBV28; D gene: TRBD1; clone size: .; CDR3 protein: ASSLGGQGGNEKLF
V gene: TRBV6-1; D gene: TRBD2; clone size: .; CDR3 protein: ASNSGGAGDTQY
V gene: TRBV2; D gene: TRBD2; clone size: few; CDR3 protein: ASRAGLAASDTQY
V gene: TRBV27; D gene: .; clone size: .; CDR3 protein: ASSYYTGELF
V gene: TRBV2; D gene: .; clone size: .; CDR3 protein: ASTFGRDTPGYT
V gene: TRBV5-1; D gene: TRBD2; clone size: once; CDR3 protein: ASSPRRGAGEQY
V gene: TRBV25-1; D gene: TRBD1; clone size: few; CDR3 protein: ASSGRTGEYGYT
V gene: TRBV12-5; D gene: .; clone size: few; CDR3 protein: ASGSYRVGSNQPQH
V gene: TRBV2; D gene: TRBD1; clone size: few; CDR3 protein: ASSAPGTVGGYT
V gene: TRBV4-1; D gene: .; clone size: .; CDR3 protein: ASSLSGTHAGYEQY
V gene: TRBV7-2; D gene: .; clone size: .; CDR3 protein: ASSVIGTEAF
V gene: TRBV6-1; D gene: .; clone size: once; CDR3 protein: ASLGSYEQY
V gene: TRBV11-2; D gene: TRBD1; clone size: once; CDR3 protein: ASSLSPGQEAYEQY
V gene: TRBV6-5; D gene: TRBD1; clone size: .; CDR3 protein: ASSYGTGVYEQY
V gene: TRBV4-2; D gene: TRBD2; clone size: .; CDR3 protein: ASSRRTSGGANTGELF
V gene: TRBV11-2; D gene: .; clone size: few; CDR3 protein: ASSLRHNQPQH
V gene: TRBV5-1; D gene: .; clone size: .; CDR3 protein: ASGSGQDTQY
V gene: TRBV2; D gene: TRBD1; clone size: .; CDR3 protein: ASRTGTGSTEAF
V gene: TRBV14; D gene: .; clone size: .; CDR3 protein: ASSPRLGAGENYGYT
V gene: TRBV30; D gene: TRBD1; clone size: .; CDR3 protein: AWAGTALRAYNSPLH
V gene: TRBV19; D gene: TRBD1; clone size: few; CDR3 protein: ASSTDRAPNEKLF
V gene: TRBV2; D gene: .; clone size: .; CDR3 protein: ASSGYRVIAELF
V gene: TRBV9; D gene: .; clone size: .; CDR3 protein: ASSVTPGTLNNEQF
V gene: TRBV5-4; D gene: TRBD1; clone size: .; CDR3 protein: ASSSGGGGNQPQH
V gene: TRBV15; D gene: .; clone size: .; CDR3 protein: ATRGQTDNSPLH
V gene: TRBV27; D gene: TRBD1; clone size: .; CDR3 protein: ASSRGTGIREPQH
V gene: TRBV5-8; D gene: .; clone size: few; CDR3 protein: ASSLAYEQY
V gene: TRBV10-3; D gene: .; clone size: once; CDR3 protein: AISESRGGANSPLH
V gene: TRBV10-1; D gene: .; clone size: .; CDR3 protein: ASSEGGISYNEQF
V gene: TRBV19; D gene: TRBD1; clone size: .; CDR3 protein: ASKREGASSYNEQF
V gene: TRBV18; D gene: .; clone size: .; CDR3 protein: ASSPQGRNSNQPQH
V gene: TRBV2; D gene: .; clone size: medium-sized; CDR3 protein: ASSEVQGSQPQH
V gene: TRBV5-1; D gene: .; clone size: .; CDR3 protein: ASSLTVTGELF
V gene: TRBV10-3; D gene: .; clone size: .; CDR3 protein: AISPGLGQYSYEQY
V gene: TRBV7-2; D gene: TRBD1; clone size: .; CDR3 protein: ASSLAQGANSPLH
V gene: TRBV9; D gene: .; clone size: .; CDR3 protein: ASSVDAGPRYGYT
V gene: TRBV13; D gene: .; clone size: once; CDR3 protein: ASSARGGTEAF
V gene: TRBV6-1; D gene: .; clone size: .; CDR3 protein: ASSPSGVREQY
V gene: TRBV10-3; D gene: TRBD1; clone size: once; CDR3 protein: AISVGRTGDGTEAF
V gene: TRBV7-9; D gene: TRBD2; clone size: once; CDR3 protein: ASSPAGGARTGELF
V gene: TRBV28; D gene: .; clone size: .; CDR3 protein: ASRTAGRPGGNTIY
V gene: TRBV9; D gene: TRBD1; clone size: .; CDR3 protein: ASSFRDRASDGELF